Below, 9 T cell receptor beta chains from the same sample are listed, as sequenced in a study of T cell changes during pregnancy in multiple sclerosis. Produced via immunoSEQ multiplex PCR; TCRdb's table is partial and in-frame only. This table holds 40,000 to 60,000 clones, approximately 94% found once. Sample: CD4+ T cells from peripheral blood mononuclear cells, taken in the third trimester of pregnancy. Receptor source: a female donor with multiple sclerosis, enrolled in a pregnancy study.

The V and J genes are TRBV5-1 and TRBJ2-5; D unclear. This CDR3 is 14 amino acids long. V lost 0 bases and J lost 0, with 6 bases in between. Germline V gene data show CDR1 as SGHRS and CDR2 as YFSETQ. As DNA, the CDR3 is TGCGCCAGCAGCTTGGAGTCTAACCAAGAGACCCAGTACTTC. Protein product: CASSLESNQETQYF. The whole variable domain, filled in from reference TRBV5-1 and TRBJ2-5, reads KAGVTQTPRYLIKTRGQQVTLSCSPISGHRSVSWYQQTPGQGLQFLFEYFSETQRNKGNFPGRFSGRQFSNSRSEMNVSTLELGDSALYLCASSLESNQETQYFGPGTRLLVL.

The chain is built from TRBV18 and TRBJ2-7, with a possible D match to TRBD1 (6 bases). Trimming pared 4 bases from V and 4 bases from J, leaving 11 bases between. The CDR3 totals 13 residues. Germline V lookup: CDR1 KGHSH, CDR2 LQKENI. CDR3 sequence reads: CASSRDTEYEQYF. CDR3 coding DNA: TGTGCCAGCTCACGGGACACCGAATACGAGCAGTACTTC.

The chain couples TRBV5-4 to TRBJ1-2, with a weak D call TRBD1 (6 bases). Trimming removed 1 base from V and 4 bases from J, with 8 bases in between. This CDR3 is 13 amino acids long. Germline CDR1 is SGHNT and CDR2 is YYREEE (reference sequence). CDR3 bases: TGTGCCAGCAGCTTGCGGGACATCTATGGCTACACCTTC. Encoded protein: CASSLRDIYGYTF.

CDR3 protein: CASSSAGLYNEQFF. The CDR3 coding sequence is TGTGCCAGCAGCTCAGCGGGATTATACAATGAGCAGTTCTTC. The chain recombines TRBV5-4 with TRBJ2-1; 7 nucleotides align to TRBD2. The CDR3 loop spans 14 amino acids. Germline trimming cut 3 bases from V and 4 bases from J; bases unmatched to any gene: 4. Germline values: CDR1 SGHNT, CDR2 YYREEE (reference sequence).

The chain uses TRBV7-3 and TRBJ2-7; D possibly corresponds to TRBD2 (6 bases). V was pared by 0 bases and J by 2 bases, with 8 bases between. CDR1 is SGHTA and CDR2 is FQGTGA in the germline V gene. The CDR3 covers 14 residues. The CDR3 sequence: CASSLTSGTYEQYF. CDR3 DNA sequence: TGTGCCAGCAGCTTAACTAGCGGAACCTACGAGCAGTACTTC.

The rearrangement uses TRBV2 and TRBJ1-1, with a tentative D call TRBD1 (5 bases). The germline V gene has CDR1 SNHLY and CDR2 FYNNEI. The germline V and J ends were trimmed by 4 bases and 1 base, with 10 bases remaining between them. The CDR3 consists of 14 residues. The DNA of the CDR3 is TGTGCCAGCAGTGTGGGGCGCGGGAACACTGAAGCTTTCTTT. The encoded protein is CASSVGRGNTEAFF. Together with reference TRBV2 and TRBJ1-1, the CDR3 gives the full variable domain: EPEVTQTPSHQVTQMGQEVILRCVPISNHLYFYWYRQILGQKVEFLVSFYNNEISEKSEIFDDQFSVERPDGSNFTLKIRSTKLEDSAMYFCASSVGRGNTEAFFGQGTRLTVV.

J is TRBJ1-1 and V is TRBV11-3; D not resolved. The V gene's germline CDR1 is SGHNT and CDR2 YENEEA. V was pared by 0 bases and J by 7 bases, with 12 bases between. This CDR3 contains 14 residues. The CDR3 spells CASSLDLWADEAFF. Written as DNA, the CDR3 is TGTGCCAGCAGCTTAGATCTGTGGGCAGATGAAGCTTTCTTT.

V and J are TRBV6-6 and TRBJ1-1; TRBD1 aligns across 8 bases. This CDR3 has 14 residues. V dropped 4 bases and J dropped 4; count of bases not matched to a gene: 5. Germline V gene data show CDR1 as MNHNY and CDR2 as SVGAGI (reference sequence). Here the CDR3 reads CASSLTDRATEAFF. The CDR3 DNA is TGTGCCAGCAGTTTGACGGACAGGGCCACTGAAGCTTTCTTT.

The chain uses TRBV27 and TRBJ1-6; tentatively, D is TRBD1 (5 bases). CDR3 length: 14 residues. Germline assignment: CDR1 MNHEY and CDR2 SMNVEV (reference sequence). V dropped 6 bases and J dropped 2 bases, with 8 bases sitting between them. The CDR3, as DNA: TGTGCCAGCAGGGGGCGGACCTATAATTCACCCCTCCACTTT. It is translated as CASRGRTYNSPLHF.